A selection of T cell receptor beta chains follows, all from one sample in a study of OX40 agonist ivuxolimab in advanced cancers. The protocol was immunoSEQ multiplex PCR, while the TCRdb copy is restricted to in-frame clones and leaves out a portion. The sample carries 55,000 to 70,000 clones, 82% recorded once. Sample: CD4+ or CD8+ T cells sorted from blood, taken in a trial of the OX40 agonist ivuxolimab. These receptors were taken from an adult with an advanced solid tumor such as melanoma, head and neck, liver or kidney cancer. The CDR3 runs from the conserved cysteine through the conserved F or W. D genes are given only for firm matches. A clone size is listed for some rows: how often the clone was seen (once, few, many), or a class if it is expanded.

J gene: TRBJ1-2
V gene: TRBV5-1
clone size: -
D gene: -
CDR3 DNA: TGCGCCAGCAGCTTGTCTCTTATCGGCGCAGGCGAAACGGCCTATGGCTACACCTTC
CDR3 protein: CASSLSLIGAGETAYGYTF

J gene: TRBJ2-7
V gene: TRBV28
clone size: -
D gene: -
CDR3 DNA: TGTGCCAGCAGTTTGTACAGCACCCCCTACGAGCAGTACTTC
CDR3 protein: CASSLYSTPYEQYF

J gene: TRBJ2-5
V gene: TRBV5-1
clone size: -
D gene: TRBD1
CDR3 DNA: TGCGCCAGCAGCTTAGGGACAGCGCAAGGGACCCAGTACTTC
CDR3 protein: CASSLGTAQGTQYF

J gene: TRBJ2-7
V gene: TRBV21-1
clone size: once
D gene: -
CDR3 DNA: TGTGCCAGCAGCAAGGGGGGACCCTACGAGCAGTACTTC
CDR3 protein: CASSKGGPYEQYF

J gene: TRBJ2-5
V gene: TRBV7-8
clone size: -
D gene: -
CDR3 DNA: TGTGCCAGCACGGGTAGTAGCGAGACCCAGTACTTC
CDR3 protein: CASTGSSETQYF

J gene: TRBJ1-3
V gene: TRBV5-3
clone size: once
D gene: -
CDR3 DNA: TGTGCCAGAAGCTCCAATCGTTGGGGTGCCCGAATCTCTGGAAACACCATATATTTT
CDR3 protein: CARSSNRWGARISGNTIYF

J gene: TRBJ1-6
V gene: TRBV7-9
clone size: -
D gene: -
CDR3 DNA: TGTGCCAGCAGCGCGCGGCCTCTTGGCGGATCACCCCTCCACTTT
CDR3 protein: CASSARPLGGSPLHF

J gene: TRBJ2-1
V gene: TRBV5-5
clone size: -
D gene: TRBD2
CDR3 DNA: TGTGCCAGCAGCTTTCGGACTAGCCTATTAAGCTCCTACAATGAGCAGTTCTTC
CDR3 protein: CASSFRTSLLSSYNEQFF

J gene: TRBJ2-7
V gene: TRBV27
clone size: -
D gene: TRBD2
CDR3 DNA: TGTGCCAGCAGCCCCGTGGCTAGCGGGATCAACGAGCAGTACTTC
CDR3 protein: CASSPVASGINEQYF

J gene: TRBJ1-1
V gene: TRBV6-1
clone size: -
D gene: -
CDR3 DNA: TGTGCCAGCAGTAGACAGCTCCGGGACACTGAAGCTTTCTTT
CDR3 protein: CASSRQLRDTEAFF

J gene: TRBJ1-3
V gene: TRBV19
clone size: -
D gene: -
CDR3 DNA: TGTGCCAGTTTAGACGGTTCCTCTGGAAACACCATATATTTT
CDR3 protein: CASLDGSSGNTIYF

J gene: TRBJ2-3
V gene: TRBV7-2
clone size: -
D gene: -
CDR3 DNA: TGTGCCAGCAGCTTCCACGCAGATACGCAGTATTTT
CDR3 protein: CASSFHADTQYF

J gene: TRBJ1-1
V gene: TRBV9
clone size: -
D gene: -
CDR3 DNA: TGTGCCAGCAGCGTAGAAGGCACTGAAGCTTTCTTT
CDR3 protein: CASSVEGTEAFF